The 22 T cell receptor beta chains given below trace back to one sample, sequenced in a study of T-cell memory formation after mild COVID-19. One entry per CDR3 protein, called by TCRdb with MiXCR from the 5' RACE reads. This sample has 280,000 or so distinct CDR3 sequences; 7.5% to 9.5% occur once, and the top ten carry around a fifth. The sequenced sample was PBMCs or a T cell subset sorted from them (not recorded which). These receptors came from a man aged 18 to 29 who had mild COVID-19 (a few samples of this study predate the infection). Cell type and time point are not known.

This chain uses TRBV6-5 with TRBJ1-6; D unclear. CDR1 and CDR2 (germline): MNHEY, SVGAGI. V shed 2 bases and J shed 8 bases, with 13 bases lying between them. The CDR3 covers 15 residues. The CDR3 bases are TGTGCCAGCAGTTACGGCTTTAAGCCAGATTCACCCCTCCACTTT. Protein product: CASSYGFKPDSPLHF.

This clonotype came up a few times. The CDR3 spells CASSPWTSGANEQFF. The CDR3 DNA reads TGCGCCAGCAGCCCTTGGACTAGCGGGGCCAATGAGCAGTTCTTC. The rearrangement uses TRBV4-3 and TRBJ2-1, with 12 bases aligning to TRBD2. Per the germline V gene, CDR1 is LGHNA and CDR2 is YSLEER. The length of the CDR3 is 15 residues. V trimming: 4 bases; J trimming: 6 bases; junction bases outside the gene matches: 4.

This chain uses TRBV12-3 or TRBV12-4 with TRBJ2-2; 9 nucleotides line up with TRBD1. This CDR3 region has 15 residues. The trim removed 6 bases at V and 6 bases at J, leaving 8 bases unmatched. The CDR3 DNA follows: TGTGCCAGCAGATCCCCCGGGACAGGGCCCGGGGAGCTGTTTTTT. It is translated as CASRSPGTGPGELFF.

This clonotype was counted a few times. V gene TRBV5-1 combines with J gene TRBJ1-5, with D possibly matching TRBD1 (5 bases). CDR3 length: 14 residues. Germline loops: CDR1 SGHRS, CDR2 YFSETQ. V gave up 0 bases and J gave up 8 bases, with 12 bases separating them. DNA of the CDR3: TGCGCCAGCAGCTTGGTGTCAGGCAGGGAGCCCCAGCATTTT. This translates into CASSLVSGREPQHF.

This clonotype has a count of ten or more. V gene TRBV5-1 combines with J gene TRBJ2-7, with no clear D. Germline loops: CDR1 SGHRS, CDR2 YFSETQ. The CDR3 spans 12 residues. V lost 5 bases and J 3 bases, leaving 9 bases between the germline ends. The CDR3 sequence: CASSDTSYEQYF. For the CDR3, the DNA is TGCGCCAGCAGTGACACAAGCTACGAGCAGTACTTC.

The chain has TRBV7-2 and TRBJ2-5, with TRBD2 matching 9 bases. Germline V lookup: CDR1 SGHTA, CDR2 FQGNSA. V dropped 5 bases and J dropped 5; count of bases not matched to a gene: 6. The CDR3 sequence is 14 residues long. CDR3 residues: CASSPGLAFETQYF. In DNA, the CDR3 is TGTGCCAGCAGCCCGGGACTAGCCTTTGAGACCCAGTACTTC.

This clonotype was counted a few times. The chain combines TRBV11-1 with TRBJ2-1, with D perhaps matching TRBD2 (6 bases). The germline gives CDR1 SGHAT, CDR2 FQDESV (reference sequence). The ends were cut back, 8 bases at V and 15 bases at J, with 17 bases in the middle. This CDR3 comprises 11 residues. The chain's CDR3 is CASENRDFLFF. CDR3 sequence (DNA): TGTGCCAGCGAAAACCGGGACTTTTTGTTCTTC.

This clonotype was counted ten times or more. The V and J genes are TRBV5-1 and TRBJ2-5; D call uncertain. V lost 5 bases to trimming and J lost 1 base, with 6 bases between them. This CDR3 is 12 amino acids long. CDR1 is SGHRS, CDR2 YFSETQ, per germline. The CDR3 spells CASRLGQETQYF. The CDR3 DNA reads as TGCGCCAGCAGACTCGGCCAAGAGACCCAGTACTTC. Full variable domain (rest looked up from reference TRBV5-1 and TRBJ2-5): KAGVTQTPRYLIKTRGQQVTLSCSPISGHRSVSWYQQTPGQGLQFLFEYFSETQRNKGNFPGRFSGRQFSNSRSEMNVSTLELGDSALYLCASRLGQETQYFGPGTRLLVL.

This chain connects TRBV6-2 or TRBV6-3 to TRBJ1-5; D remains unclear. Germline V gene lookup returns CDR1 MNHEY and CDR2 SVGEGT. This CDR3 contains 13 residues. Trimming shortened V by 2 bases and J by 5 bases, and 7 bases separated the two germline ends. The CDR3 DNA reads as TGTGCCAGCAGTTACCTTGCCCATCAGCCCCAGCATTTT. This sequence encodes CASSYLAHQPQHF.

The sample holds a few counts of this clonotype. This rearrangement joins TRBV14 to TRBJ2-7; the D call may be TRBD1 or TRBD2 (5 bases each). Germline V gene lookup returns CDR1 SGHDN and CDR2 FVKESK. This CDR3 is 14 amino acids long. V dropped 1 base and J dropped 4 bases, with 11 bases sitting between them. CDR3 DNA sequence: TGTGCCAGCAGCCAAGGAGGGGTCGGATACGAGCAGTACGTC. This codes for CASSQGGVGYEQYV.

This clonotype came up many times. The rearrangement links TRBV7-6 to TRBJ2-1; TRBD2 matches at 11 bases. V lost 3 bases, J lost 0 bases, and 13 bases stayed unmatched. Germline assignment: CDR1 SGHVS and CDR2 FNYEAQ. This CDR3 is 20 amino acids long. CDR3 DNA: TGTGCCAGCAGCTTCCACTTACGGACTAGCGGGCAAAGCTCCTACAATGAGCAGTTCTTC. Its protein is CASSFHLRTSGQSSYNEQFF.

The genes are TRBV11-2 and TRBJ2-1, with D uncertain. In germline, CDR1 is SGHAT, CDR2 FQNNGV. V was cut by 1 base and J by 8 bases, with 15 bases left in between. This CDR3 region has 15 residues. For the CDR3, the DNA is TGTGCCAGCAGCTTAGTTCGCTACCAAGCCCATGAGCAGTTCTTC. It encodes CASSLVRYQAHEQFF.

This clonotype turned up a few times. V usage is TRBV24-1 and J usage is TRBJ2-1; TRBD1 matches 11 bases. Trimming at V came to 4 bases and at J to 6 bases, leaving 4 bases not matched to a gene. CDR1 is KGHDR, CDR2 SFDVKD, per germline. This CDR3 is 15 amino acids long. The CDR3 reads CATSDTGTGGNEQFF. The DNA for the CDR3 is TGTGCCACCAGTGACACCGGGACAGGGGGCAATGAGCAGTTCTTC.

This clonotype has at least ten counts. The gene calls are TRBV7-2 and TRBJ1-3; D is unclear. The CDR3 covers 12 residues. Per the germline V gene, CDR1 is SGHTA and CDR2 is FQGNSA. V was clipped by 6 bases and J by 0 bases, with 3 bases between them. Here the CDR3 DNA reads TGTGCCAGCAGGAGCTCTGGAAACACCATATATTTT. Protein: CASRSSGNTIYF.

The chain recombines TRBV11-2 with TRBJ2-5; TRBD1 might be the D (6 bases). V shed 7 bases and J shed 3 bases, with 42 bases lying between them. CDR3 length equals 23 residues. Germline V gene sequence: CDR1 SGHAT, CDR2 FQNNGV. The CDR3 sequence: CASKSGSLRQDRLSTPEKETQYF. In DNA form, the CDR3 reads TGTGCCAGCAAGTCAGGGTCCCTTAGACAAGACAGGCTGTCAACCCCCGAAAAAGAGACCCAGTACTTC.

Only a few counts were recorded for this clonotype. The chain recombines TRBV4-1 with TRBJ2-5, with 7 nucleotides matching TRBD1. The germline V gene encodes CDR1 MGHRA and CDR2 YSYEKL. Unmatched junction bases numbered 11, after V lost 1 base and J lost 3 bases. This CDR3 is 17 amino acids long. The CDR3 DNA reads TGCGCCAGCAGCCAAGGAGGGCAGGCAGGGGGTAAAGAGACCCAGTACTTC. Protein product: CASSQGGQAGGKETQYF.

This clonotype was seen many times. The V gene is TRBV20-1, the J gene TRBJ2-7; D not certain. V lost 7 bases and J lost 3, with 10 bases in between. Germline V gene sequence: CDR1 DFQATT, CDR2 SNEGSKA (reference sequence). This CDR3 is 11 amino acids long. Here the CDR3 DNA reads TGCAGTGTACTTGGCGTCTACGAGCAGTACGTC. Protein product: CSVLGVYEQYV.

This clonotype was seen a few times. In nucleotides, the CDR3 is TGCAGTGCCAGGACTAGTAAGCCCTACGAGCAGTACTTC. Translation: CSARTSKPYEQYF. The chain links TRBV20-1 to TRBJ2-7; 7 bases match TRBD2. In germline, CDR1 is DFQATT, CDR2 SNEGSKA (reference sequence). The CDR3 has 13 residues. V was pared by 6 bases and J by 2 bases, with 7 bases of the junction left unmatched.

This clonotype was counted many times. The V call is TRBV6-5, the J call TRBJ2-1, with TRBD2 as a possible D gene (5 bases). Trimming took 5 bases from V and 6 from J, leaving 11 bases between them. The CDR3 is made up of 13 amino acids. The germline V gene has CDR1 MNHEY and CDR2 SVGAGI. The CDR3 sequence is CASSTRTSNEQFF. The CDR3, as DNA: TGTGCCAGCAGTACGAGGACTTCCAATGAGCAGTTCTTC.

The rearrangement joins TRBV2 to TRBJ1-2; perhaps TRBD1 as D (5 bases). V lost 5 bases, J lost 4 bases, and 11 bases lay in between. The V gene's germline CDR1 is SNHLY and CDR2 FYNNEI. CDR3 length: 13 residues. The CDR3 nucleotides are TGTGCCAGCAGTAAGACAGTTCTCTATGGCTACACCTTC. This codes for CASSKTVLYGYTF.

J is TRBJ1-2 and V is TRBV9, with unresolved D. V lost 3 bases and J 2 bases, leaving 5 bases between the germline ends. The germline CDR1 and CDR2 sequences are SGDLS and YYNGEE. The CDR3 length is 12 residues. The CDR3 region has the DNA TGTGCCAGCAGCGCCCCAAACTATGGCTACACCTTC. Residues: CASSAPNYGYTF.

This clonotype was picked up many times. The V and J genes are TRBV7-9 and TRBJ2-5; 8 bases are shared with TRBD1. This CDR3 has 17 residues. Germline values: CDR1 SEHNR, CDR2 FQNEAQ (reference sequence). The V gene end was trimmed by 1 base and the J gene end by 5 bases; junction bases not matched to a gene: 12. This CDR3 reads CASSLEAGGVWRETQYF. The CDR3 coding sequence is TGTGCCAGCAGCTTAGAGGCAGGGGGCGTTTGGAGGGAGACCCAGTACTTC.